This note documents a single TCR beta chain sequence. These data come from a study of shared clonotypes between healthy human individuals. This CDR3 comprises 15 residues. Trimming took 6 bases from V and 3 from J, leaving 18 bases between them. Germline CDR1 LNHDA, CDR2 SQIVND (reference sequence). Some clones are missing from TCRdb's copy, which holds only in-frame ones; the method was immunoSEQ multiplex PCR. The data show over a million clones, approximately 98.5% seen once. The specimen was naive CD4+ T cells sorted from blood. Regarding subset: CD45RA+ positively selected. The rearrangement links TRBV19 to TRBJ2-7, with D possibly matching TRBD1 (5 bases). This receptor was taken from a man aged 25 to 40 in good health. The chain's CDR3 is CASRKHAGMVYEQYF. CDR3 coding DNA: TGTGCCAGTAGAAAGCACGCAGGGATGGTCTACGAGCAGTACTTC.